This entry is about one T cell receptor beta chain. Antigen unknown. Trimming removed 0 bases from V and 7 bases from J; junction bases left unmatched: 9. Germline V gives CDR1 MNHEY, CDR2 SMNVEV (reference sequence). CDR3 size: 16 residues. TCRdb called the reads again in MiXCR, with one record for every CDR3 protein. In the table there are around 550,000 distinct CDR3 sequences, about 25% of which are singletons. These data come from a study of T cell repertoires in cytomegalovirus infection. Background on the study: TCR beta signatures that were public indicated CMV infection and matching HLA type.

Broader study findings: There were HLA-C-restricted CMV-specific TCR beta clonotypes dominating the ex vivo response. Public TCR beta family frequency separated CMV-and-HLA carriers, including in an independent cohort.

The rearrangement uses TRBV27 and TRBJ2-1; 7 bases are shared with TRBD2. The clonotype originates from a human donor in good health (CMV status not recorded). Some clones in this sample may be carry-over from other donors' samples. Sequenced sample: PBMCs. CDR3 loop: CASSLSGGSARNEQFF. The CDR3 DNA reads as TGTGCCAGCAGTTTATCGGGCGGGAGTGCTCGGAATGAGCAGTTCTTC.